One and the same sample provided the 11 T cell receptor beta chains below, sequenced in a study of T cells in Graves' hyperthyroidism and ophthalmopathy. TCR beta CDR3 region amplification was performed from RNA transcripts. First-round RT-PCR targeting the TCR CDR3 was performed with the HTBI primer set. TCRdb passed the multiplex PCR reads through MiXCR, listing each CDR3 protein once. The table has about 740,000 distinct CDR3 sequences, 14% seen once; the top ten hold 10%. Sequencing was done on a sample of blood. The receptors derive from a young woman with Graves' hyperthyroidism.

Only a few counts were recorded for this clonotype. The chain links TRBV10-1 to TRBJ2-1; 12 bases are shared with TRBD2. Germline loops: CDR1 WNHNN, CDR2 SYGVQD (reference sequence). J was trimmed by 6 bases and V by 1 base; bases with no gene match: 7. The CDR3 runs 17 residues. CDR3 bases: TGCGCCAGCAGTGAGTTTATGGAGACTAGCGGGAGCAATGAGCAGTTCTTC. Its protein is CASSEFMETSGSNEQFF.

V gene TRBV30 combines with J gene TRBJ1-1; possibly TRBD1 for D (5 bases). Looked up from germline, CDR1 is GTSNPN and CDR2 is SVGIG (reference sequence). Trimming pared 7 bases from V and 0 bases from J, leaving 21 bases between. The CDR3 contains 16 residues. The CDR3 protein is CAFTSFGGNMNTEAFF. CDR3 sequence (DNA): TGTGCCTTCACCTCTTTCGGGGGAAATATGAACACTGAAGCTTTCTTT. The variable domain in full, completed from reference TRBV30 and TRBJ1-1, reads SQTIHQWPATLVQPVGSPLSLECTVEGTSNPNLYWYRQAAGRGLQLLFYSVGIGQISSEVPQNLSASRPQDRQFILSSKKLLLSDSGFYLCAFTSFGGNMNTEAFFGQGTRLTVV.

This sequence joins TRBV11-1 and TRBJ1-4, with D possibly TRBD1 on 6 matching bases. Germline values: CDR1 SGHAT, CDR2 FQDESV (reference sequence). The V end lost 2 bases, the J end lost 7 bases, and 11 bases lay between the germline ends. The CDR3 extends over 14 amino acids. As DNA, the CDR3 is TGTGCCAGCAGCTTATCTCCGGGGGCTGAAAAACTGTTTTTT. Its translation: CASSLSPGAEKLFF.

The chain joins TRBV5-1 to TRBJ1-2; D gene ambiguous. The CDR3 length is 14 residues. Germline-derived CDR1 and CDR2 are SGHRS and YFSETQ. The V end was cut by 0 bases, the J end by 5 bases, with 11 bases between. In nucleotides, the CDR3 is TGCGCCAGCAGCTTGGGCAACGCGCTGTATGGCTACACCTTC. It is translated as CASSLGNALYGYTF.

A few counts support this clonotype. The chain is built from TRBV15 and TRBJ2-1, with D perhaps being TRBD1 or TRBD2 (6 bases each). The germline gives CDR1 LNHNV, CDR2 YYDKDF (reference sequence). The V and J ends lost 1 base and 10 bases respectively, with 17 bases between them. The CDR3 is 15 amino acids. The CDR3 loop reads CATSRGGGWTKEQFF. The CDR3, as DNA: TGTGCCACCAGCAGAGGAGGGGGGTGGACAAAAGAGCAGTTCTTC.

V gene TRBV6-2 or TRBV6-3 combines with J gene TRBJ1-1, with TRBD1 identical over 7 bases. Germline V CDR1 and CDR2: MNHEY, SVGEGT. The CDR3 loop spans 13 amino acids. Unmatched junction bases numbered 7, after V lost 6 bases and J lost 6 bases. CDR3 in amino acids: CASRRTGAAEAFF. Here the CDR3 DNA reads TGTGCCAGCAGACGCACAGGGGCGGCTGAAGCTTTCTTT.

The chain has TRBV11-2 and TRBJ2-3, with 7 bases fitting TRBD2. CDR1 is SGHAT and CDR2 is FQNNGV in the germline V gene. V dropped 4 bases and J dropped 3; count of bases not matched to a gene: 7. The CDR3 extends over 15 amino acids. The CDR3 DNA follows: TGTGCCAGCAGCTCCCGCGGGGGACTTACAGATACGCAGTATTTT. This codes for CASSSRGGLTDTQYF.

J is TRBJ2-1 and V is TRBV6-1; D not certain. In germline, CDR1 is MNHNS, CDR2 SASEGT. Between the trimmed V and J ends, which lost 8 bases and 10 bases, there was a span of 12 bases. The CDR3 loop spans 11 amino acids. CDR3 DNA sequence: TGTGCCAGCGGCACCAACGTCGAGCAGTTCTTC. Encoded protein: CASGTNVEQFF.

There are many counts of this clonotype. The rearrangement links TRBV3-1 to TRBJ1-5, with unresolved D. V was cut by 0 bases and J by 4 bases, with 7 bases left in between. The CDR3 covers 14 residues. Germline V gene sequence: CDR1 LGHDT, CDR2 YNNKEL (reference sequence). CDR3 bases: TGTGCCAGCAGCCAAGATGGAAGTAATCAGCCCCAGCATTTT. Translated: CASSQDGSNQPQHF.

This clonotype was observed a few times. The V and J genes are TRBV19 and TRBJ2-6; TRBD1 matches 10 bases. V shed 9 bases, J shed 1 base, and the junction held 9 bases outside the gene matches. The CDR3 extends over 17 amino acids. Germline CDR1 reads LNHDA; CDR2 reads SQIVND (reference sequence). CDR3 sequence (DNA): TGTGCCAGCCGTCGGGACAGGGGAGAGTCTGGGGCCAACGTCCTGACTTTC. Encoded protein: CASRRDRGESGANVLTF.

In its sample, this clonotype was seen many times. The chain combines TRBV20-1 with TRBJ2-7, with D maybe TRBD2 (6 bases). Germline values: CDR1 DFQATT, CDR2 SNEGSKA (reference sequence). This CDR3 contains 12 residues. V shed 3 bases and J shed 2 bases, with 8 bases lying between them. In DNA, the CDR3 is TGCAGTGCTAGGGGGAGGACCTACGAGCAGTACTTC. It codes for CSARGRTYEQYF.